The clone carrying this T cell receptor (beta chain) appeared a single time. Its antigen remains unidentified. CD8+ and CD4+ blood T cells underwent TCR beta sequencing. The entry originates in a study of CD8 T cells in Susac syndrome. General observations from the study: The study conceded that its TCR sequencing and HLA analysis involved relatively few individuals.

CDR1 is SGHTA, CDR2 FQGNSA, per germline. Trimming cost V 1 base and J 3 bases, with 4 bases left between them. This CDR3 is 13 amino acids long. Random hexamers were used to reverse transcribe an amount of roughly 0.45 to 1 ug RNA. Amplification of TCR beta CDR3 by immunoSEQ multiplex PCR spanned 54 Vbeta and 13 Jbeta. TCRdb passed the immunoSEQ multiplex PCR reads through MiXCR, listing each CDR3 protein once. The sample holds about 300,000 distinct CDR3 sequences, about 91% seen once. The rearrangement joins TRBV7-2 to TRBJ2-4, with D hard to call. Material: CD4+ T cells from PBMCs. This TCR was recovered from a human donor with multiple sclerosis. CDR3 nucleotides: TGTGCCAGCAGCTTAGTGCTCAAAAACATTCAGTACTTC. Amino acid sequence: CASSLVLKNIQYF. Complete variable domain (other parts from reference TRBV7-2 and TRBJ2-4): GAGVSQSPSNKVTEKGKDVELRCDPISGHTALYWYRQSLGQGLEFLIYFQGNSAPDKSGLPSDRFSAERTGGSVSTLTIQRTQQEDSAVYLCASSLVLKNIQYFGAGTRLSVL.